The source of this T cell receptor (beta chain) is a study of T cell repertoires in cytomegalovirus infection. On the study more broadly: CMV epitopes in the study were HLA-C-restricted (recently identified) and HLA-B-restricted (well studied). CMV infection plus the matching HLA type was flagged by public TCR beta signatures.

This clonotype appeared many times. The antigen is unknown. Germline V gene lookup returns CDR1 LGHNA and CDR2 YSLEER. Unmatched junction bases numbered 8, after V lost 4 bases and J lost 5 bases. The CDR3 totals 16 residues. Study observations and caveats: The study identified carriers of CMV plus the relevant HLA from cumulative public TCR beta family frequency. HLA-C-restricted TCR beta clonotypes specific for CMV led the ex vivo response.

TCRdb re-derived calls from the reads in MiXCR, one entry per CDR3 protein. The data hold 100,000 to 150,000 distinct CDR3 sequences, with 32% observed a single time. This TCR derives from a human donor in good health (CMV status not recorded). Some clones in this sample may be carry-over from other donors' samples. The chain has TRBV4-3 and TRBJ2-3, with 11 bases that match TRBD2. Sample: CD8+ T cells from cultured PBMCs, taken from culture after CMV antigen stimulation. The CDR3 spells CASSPYGTSGIDTQYF. The CDR3 bases are TGCGCCAGCAGCCCGTATGGGACTAGCGGAATAGATACGCAGTATTTT.